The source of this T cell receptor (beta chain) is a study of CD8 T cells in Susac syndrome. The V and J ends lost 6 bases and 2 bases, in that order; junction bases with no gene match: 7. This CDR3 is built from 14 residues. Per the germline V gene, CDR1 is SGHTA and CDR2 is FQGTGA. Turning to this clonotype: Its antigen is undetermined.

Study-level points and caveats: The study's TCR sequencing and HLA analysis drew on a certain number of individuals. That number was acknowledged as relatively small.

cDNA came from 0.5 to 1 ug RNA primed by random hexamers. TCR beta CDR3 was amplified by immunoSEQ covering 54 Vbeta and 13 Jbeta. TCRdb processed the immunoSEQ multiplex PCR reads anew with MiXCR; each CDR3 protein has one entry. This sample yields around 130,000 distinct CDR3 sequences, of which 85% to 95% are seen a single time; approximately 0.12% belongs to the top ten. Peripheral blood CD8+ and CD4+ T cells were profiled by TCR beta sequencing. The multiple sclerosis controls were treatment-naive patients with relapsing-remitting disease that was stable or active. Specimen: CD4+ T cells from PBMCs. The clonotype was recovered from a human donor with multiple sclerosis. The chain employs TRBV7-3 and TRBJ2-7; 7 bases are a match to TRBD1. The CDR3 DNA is TGTGCCAGCAGGGGGAGAGGGGGCCCCTACGAGCAGTACTTC. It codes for CASRGRGGPYEQYF.